The rows below give T cell receptor beta chains drawn from one sample of a study of shared clonotypes between healthy human individuals. Measured with immunoSEQ multiplex PCR; TCRdb has only the in-frame clones, and not every one. The profile covers around 640,000 clones, with 95% to 96% appearing a single time and around 0.1% taken by the ten largest. Sequencing was performed on naive CD8+ T cells sorted from blood. Every receptor here comes from a woman aged 25 to 39 in good health. Both conserved end residues are part of each CDR3. The D gene is left open where the match is weak. For some rows the clone size is stated as once, few or many, or as a class when expanded; others skip it.

clone size: .; J gene: TRBJ2-2; D gene: TRBD2; V gene: TRBV6-5; CDR3 protein: CATGLAGGTGELFF; CDR3 DNA: TGTGCCACCGGACTAGCGGGAGGAACTGGGGAGCTGTTTTTT
clone size: once; J gene: TRBJ2-3; D gene: .; V gene: TRBV20-1; CDR3 protein: CSAKADTQYF; CDR3 DNA: TGCAGTGCTAAGGCGGATACGCAGTATTTT
clone size: .; J gene: TRBJ2-6; D gene: .; V gene: TRBV29-1; CDR3 protein: CSVVTGSGANVLTF; CDR3 DNA: TGCAGCGTTGTAACCGGATCTGGGGCCAACGTCCTGACTTTC
clone size: .; J gene: TRBJ2-1; D gene: .; V gene: TRBV19; CDR3 protein: CASSNLYGNYNEQFF; CDR3 DNA: TGTGCCAGTAGCAACCTCTACGGGAACTACAATGAGCAGTTCTTC
clone size: .; J gene: TRBJ1-1; D gene: .; V gene: TRBV28; CDR3 protein: CASGGSMDTEAFF; CDR3 DNA: TGTGCCAGCGGGGGTTCGATGGACACTGAAGCTTTCTTT
clone size: .; J gene: TRBJ2-1; D gene: TRBD1; V gene: TRBV30; CDR3 protein: CASTGTGENEQFF; CDR3 DNA: TGTGCCTCTACCGGGACAGGGGAAAATGAGCAGTTCTTC
clone size: .; J gene: TRBJ2-7; D gene: .; V gene: TRBV5-1; CDR3 protein: CASSFRAPYEQYF; CDR3 DNA: TGCGCCAGCAGCTTCCGGGCTCCCTACGAGCAGTACTTC
clone size: .; J gene: TRBJ2-2; D gene: TRBD2; V gene: TRBV6-1; CDR3 protein: CASSEALAGVGELFF; CDR3 DNA: TGTGCCAGCAGTGAAGCGCTGGCGGGAGTAGGGGAGCTGTTTTTT
clone size: once; J gene: TRBJ2-3; D gene: .; V gene: TRBV21-1; CDR3 protein: CASSKEGSTDTQYF; CDR3 DNA: TGTGCCAGCAGCAAAGAAGGCAGCACAGATACGCAGTATTTT
clone size: .; J gene: TRBJ1-5; D gene: .; V gene: TRBV6-7; CDR3 protein: CASSYTFRVSSNQPQHF; CDR3 DNA: TGTGCCAGCAGTTACACCTTTAGGGTGAGTAGCAATCAGCCCCAGCATTTT
clone size: .; J gene: TRBJ1-2; D gene: .; V gene: TRBV19; CDR3 protein: CASSIQDTTNYGYTF; CDR3 DNA: TGTGCCAGTAGTATACAGGACACTACAAACTATGGCTACACCTTC
clone size: .; J gene: TRBJ2-1; D gene: TRBD2; V gene: TRBV9; CDR3 protein: CASSEGTSGYEQFF; CDR3 DNA: TGTGCCAGCAGCGAGGGGACTAGCGGGTATGAGCAGTTCTTC
clone size: few; J gene: TRBJ2-7; D gene: TRBD2; V gene: TRBV4-2; CDR3 protein: CASSTWTSGRNDEQYF; CDR3 DNA: TGTGCCAGCAGCACTTGGACTAGCGGGAGGAACGACGAGCAGTACTTC
clone size: .; J gene: TRBJ2-7; D gene: TRBD1; V gene: TRBV9; CDR3 protein: CASSGQGSYEQYF; CDR3 DNA: TGTGCCAGCAGCGGACAGGGTTCCTACGAGCAGTACTTC
clone size: .; J gene: TRBJ1-1; D gene: TRBD1; V gene: TRBV5-6; CDR3 protein: CASSPGTGGFMNTEAFF; CDR3 DNA: TGTGCCAGCAGCCCTGGGACAGGGGGGTTCATGAACACTGAAGCTTTCTTT
clone size: .; J gene: TRBJ2-2; D gene: .; V gene: TRBV29-1; CDR3 protein: CSVERGATGELFF; CDR3 DNA: TGCAGCGTTGAAAGGGGCGCCACCGGGGAGCTGTTTTTT
clone size: .; J gene: TRBJ1-2; D gene: .; V gene: TRBV23-1; CDR3 protein: CASILMTEEARYGYTF; CDR3 DNA: TGCGCCAGCATCCTTATGACAGAGGAGGCTCGTTATGGCTACACCTTC
clone size: .; J gene: TRBJ1-5; D gene: .; V gene: TRBV10-3; CDR3 protein: CAISESSGSNQPQHF; CDR3 DNA: TGTGCCATCAGTGAGTCTTCAGGTAGCAATCAGCCCCAGCATTTT
clone size: .; J gene: TRBJ2-7; D gene: .; V gene: TRBV9; CDR3 protein: CASSLAGGSYEQYF; CDR3 DNA: TGTGCCAGCAGCCTGGCCGGCGGCTCCTACGAGCAGTACTTC
clone size: .; J gene: TRBJ2-7; D gene: TRBD2; V gene: TRBV6-6; CDR3 protein: CASSLLAGVRDEQYF; CDR3 DNA: TGTGCCAGCAGTTTACTAGCGGGAGTCAGGGACGAGCAGTACTTC
clone size: .; J gene: TRBJ1-1; D gene: .; V gene: TRBV13; CDR3 protein: CASSLGASWEAFF; CDR3 DNA: TGTGCCAGCAGCTTAGGGGCCTCATGGGAAGCTTTCTTT
clone size: .; J gene: TRBJ2-7; D gene: TRBD1; V gene: TRBV28; CDR3 protein: CASSFVDRGYEQYF; CDR3 DNA: TGTGCCAGCAGTTTCGTGGACAGGGGGTACGAGCAGTACTTC
clone size: .; J gene: TRBJ1-2; D gene: .; V gene: TRBV5-1; CDR3 protein: CASSLPATNYGYTF; CDR3 DNA: TGCGCCAGCAGCTTGCCCGCCACTAACTATGGCTACACCTTC
clone size: .; J gene: TRBJ2-1; D gene: .; V gene: TRBV4-2; CDR3 protein: CASSQDASNEQFF; CDR3 DNA: TGTGCCAGCAGCCAAGACGCCAGCAATGAGCAGTTCTTC
clone size: .; J gene: TRBJ2-5; D gene: TRBD2; V gene: TRBV5-4; CDR3 protein: CASSQWGTSGSHSETQYF; CDR3 DNA: TGTGCCAGCAGTCAATGGGGAACTAGCGGGAGTCATTCGGAGACCCAGTACTTC
clone size: .; J gene: TRBJ1-1; D gene: .; V gene: TRBV14; CDR3 protein: CASSQGPRGLNTEAFF; CDR3 DNA: TGTGCCAGCAGCCAAGGTCCAAGGGGGTTGAACACTGAAGCTTTCTTT
clone size: .; J gene: TRBJ2-1; D gene: TRBD2; V gene: TRBV4-2; CDR3 protein: CASSQGAGGVYNEQFF; CDR3 DNA: TGTGCCAGCAGCCAAGGGGCGGGAGGAGTTTACAATGAGCAGTTCTTC
clone size: .; J gene: TRBJ1-4; D gene: TRBD1; V gene: TRBV15; CDR3 protein: CATSRGRGPTNEKLFF; CDR3 DNA: TGTGCCACCAGCAGGGGGAGGGGGCCAACTAATGAAAAACTGTTTTTT
clone size: .; J gene: TRBJ2-1; D gene: .; V gene: TRBV29-1; CDR3 protein: CSANLGGIYNEQFF; CDR3 DNA: TGCAGCGCCAACCTAGGGGGGATATACAATGAGCAGTTCTTC
clone size: once; J gene: TRBJ2-1; D gene: .; V gene: TRBV9; CDR3 protein: CASSVAIGGEQFF; CDR3 DNA: TGTGCCAGCAGCGTAGCTATAGGTGGTGAGCAGTTCTTC
clone size: .; J gene: TRBJ1-4; D gene: .; V gene: TRBV7-9; CDR3 protein: CASSLVSDSSLFF; CDR3 DNA: TGTGCCAGCAGCTTAGTGTCGGACTCTAGTCTGTTTTTT
clone size: once; J gene: TRBJ1-1; D gene: .; V gene: TRBV5-6; CDR3 protein: CASSFGVAPSGEAFF; CDR3 DNA: TGTGCCAGCAGCTTCGGCGTAGCCCCTTCAGGTGAAGCTTTCTTT
clone size: .; J gene: TRBJ2-7; D gene: TRBD1; V gene: TRBV15; CDR3 protein: CATSNQDRTWGYEQYF; CDR3 DNA: TGTGCCACCAGCAACCAGGACAGGACTTGGGGCTACGAGCAGTACTTC
clone size: .; J gene: TRBJ2-5; D gene: TRBD2; V gene: TRBV27; CDR3 protein: CASSSTSGVEETQYF; CDR3 DNA: TGTGCCAGCAGTTCGACTAGCGGAGTGGAAGAGACCCAGTACTTC
clone size: .; J gene: TRBJ2-1; D gene: TRBD2; V gene: TRBV7-9; CDR3 protein: CASKYPAGANWRNEQFF; CDR3 DNA: TGTGCCAGCAAGTACCCCGCGGGAGCCAATTGGAGGAATGAGCAGTTCTTC
clone size: .; J gene: TRBJ1-2; D gene: TRBD1; V gene: TRBV28; CDR3 protein: CASSEGQGGDYGYTF; CDR3 DNA: TGTGCCAGCAGTGAGGGACAGGGTGGGGACTATGGCTACACCTTC
clone size: .; J gene: TRBJ1-1; D gene: .; V gene: TRBV28; CDR3 protein: CASSIGRNTEAFF; CDR3 DNA: TGTGCCAGCAGTATCGGACGGAACACTGAAGCTTTCTTT
clone size: .; J gene: TRBJ1-4; D gene: TRBD1; V gene: TRBV7-9; CDR3 protein: CASGTENEKLFF; CDR3 DNA: TGTGCCAGCGGGACAGAGAATGAAAAACTGTTTTTT
clone size: .; J gene: TRBJ2-1; D gene: TRBD2; V gene: TRBV27; CDR3 protein: CASSLLRIQAGRDNEQFF; CDR3 DNA: TGTGCCAGCAGTTTATTGAGGATCCAAGCGGGAAGGGACAATGAGCAGTTCTTC
clone size: .; J gene: TRBJ1-1; D gene: .; V gene: TRBV11-2; CDR3 protein: CASSLALTANTEAFF; CDR3 DNA: TGTGCCAGCAGCTTAGCTTTGACAGCTAACACTGAAGCTTTCTTT
clone size: .; J gene: TRBJ2-5; D gene: .; V gene: TRBV6-1; CDR3 protein: CASSGDSGQETQYF; CDR3 DNA: TGTGCCAGCAGTGGTGATAGCGGACAAGAGACCCAGTACTTC
clone size: .; J gene: TRBJ2-2; D gene: TRBD2; V gene: TRBV27; CDR3 protein: CASSRLAGVGELFF; CDR3 DNA: TGTGCCAGCAGTCGACTAGCGGGAGTCGGGGAGCTGTTTTTT
clone size: .; J gene: TRBJ1-5; D gene: .; V gene: TRBV28; CDR3 protein: CASSYTRKYQPQHF; CDR3 DNA: TGTGCCAGCAGCTACACACGGAAGTATCAGCCCCAGCATTTT
clone size: .; J gene: TRBJ1-5; D gene: .; V gene: TRBV2; CDR3 protein: CASSRDSNQPQHF; CDR3 DNA: TGTGCCAGCAGTCGAGACAGCAATCAGCCCCAGCATTTT
clone size: .; J gene: TRBJ1-1; D gene: TRBD1; V gene: TRBV27; CDR3 protein: CASSFGSGQGTNTEAFF; CDR3 DNA: TGTGCCAGCAGTTTCGGGAGCGGACAGGGGACGAACACTGAAGCTTTCTTT